The TCR beta chain described here comes from a study of blood T cell repertoires in COVID-19. Study overall: In each case, the material was cDNA or gDNA derived from T cells, B-cell-depleted T cells, or PBMCs.

Participants had their cohort set by participant-reported clinical history. Recovery meant two consecutive negative NP/OP PCR tests, professional clearance, or resolved symptoms. In the authors' workflow: Reference gene primer amplification yielded estimated nucleated cell counts. Assay: immunoSEQ multiplex PCR; the TCRdb copy retains only in-frame clones and omits some. The DNA was the basis for D and trimming; V, J and clone size are from that table. The sample contains 150,000 to 200,000 clones, more than 70% of which appear only once. The CDR3 spans 16 residues. The V and J ends lost 5 bases and 2 bases respectively, with 16 bases between them. Germline lookup yields CDR1 MDHEN and CDR2 SYDVKM.

This TCR derives from a man aged 35 to 55 who had recovered from COVID-19. The sequencing input was PBMCs or T cells enriched from blood (not recorded which). This chain connects TRBV28 to TRBJ1-3, with no clear D. Here the CDR3 DNA reads TGTGCCAGCAGTACCCGGGAAGGAGCTCCTGGAAACACCATATATTTT. Its translation: CASSTREGAPGNTIYF.